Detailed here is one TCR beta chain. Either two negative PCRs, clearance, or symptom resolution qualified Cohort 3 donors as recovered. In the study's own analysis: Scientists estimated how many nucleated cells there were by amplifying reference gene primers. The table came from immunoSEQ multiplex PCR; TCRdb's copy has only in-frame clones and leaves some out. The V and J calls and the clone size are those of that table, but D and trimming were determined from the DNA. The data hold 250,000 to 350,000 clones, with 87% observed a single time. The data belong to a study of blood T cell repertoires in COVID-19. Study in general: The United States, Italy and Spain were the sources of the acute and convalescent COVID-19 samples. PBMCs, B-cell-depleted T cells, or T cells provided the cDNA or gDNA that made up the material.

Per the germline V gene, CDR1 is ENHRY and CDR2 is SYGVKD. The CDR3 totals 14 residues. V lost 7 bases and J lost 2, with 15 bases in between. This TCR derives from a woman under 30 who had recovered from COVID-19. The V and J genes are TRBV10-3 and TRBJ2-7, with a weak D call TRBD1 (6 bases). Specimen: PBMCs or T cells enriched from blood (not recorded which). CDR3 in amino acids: CAITPSGQTYEQYF. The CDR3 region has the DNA TGTGCCATCACCCCATCTGGACAGACCTACGAGCAGTACTTC.